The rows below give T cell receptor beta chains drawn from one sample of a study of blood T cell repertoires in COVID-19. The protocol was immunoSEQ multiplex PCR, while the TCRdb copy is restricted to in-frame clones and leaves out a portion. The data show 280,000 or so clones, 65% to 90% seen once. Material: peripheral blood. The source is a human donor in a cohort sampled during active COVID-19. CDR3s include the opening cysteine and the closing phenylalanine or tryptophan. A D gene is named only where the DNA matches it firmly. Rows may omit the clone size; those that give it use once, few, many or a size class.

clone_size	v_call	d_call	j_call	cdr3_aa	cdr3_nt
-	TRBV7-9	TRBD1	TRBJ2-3	CAGQGGRTDTQYF	TGTGCCGGACAGGGAGGCCGCACAGATACGCAGTATTTT
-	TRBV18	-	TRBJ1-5	CASSPDRNQPQHF	TGTGCCAGCTCCCCCGACAGAAATCAGCCCCAGCATTTT
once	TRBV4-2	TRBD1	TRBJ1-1	CASSQENRGNTEAFF	TGTGCCAGCAGCCAAGAAAACAGGGGGAACACTGAAGCTTTCTTT
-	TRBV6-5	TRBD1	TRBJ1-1	CASSPGTGRTTEAFF	TGTGCCAGCAGTCCCGGGACAGGGAGGACCACTGAAGCTTTCTTT
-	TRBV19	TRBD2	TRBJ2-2	CASTGGTVNTGELFF	TGTGCCAGTACGGGGGGGACGGTGAACACCGGGGAGCTGTTTTTT
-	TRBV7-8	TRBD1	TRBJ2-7	CASSLDRDHEQYF	TGTGCCAGCAGTTTGGACAGGGACCACGAGCAGTACTTC
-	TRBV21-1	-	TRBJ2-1	CAATGGQSLGPGRGHGRQQFF	TGTGCCGCAACGGGCGGGCAATCCCTGGGACCCGGCAGGGGCCATGGTCGGCAGCAGTTCTTC
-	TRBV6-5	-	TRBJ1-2	CASSPDGNYGYTF	TGTGCCAGCAGCCCCGACGGGAACTATGGCTACACCTTC
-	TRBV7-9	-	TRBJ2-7	CASSRFGLQSDEQYF	TGTGCCAGCAGCCGCTTTGGACTGCAGTCGGACGAGCAGTACTTC
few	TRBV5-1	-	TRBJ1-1	CASSLEGVKNTEAFF	TGCGCCAGCAGCTTGGAGGGGGTTAAGAACACTGAAGCTTTCTTT
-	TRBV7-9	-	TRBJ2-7	CASSFSGGTYEQYF	TGTGCCAGCAGCTTTTCAGGGGGGACCTACGAGCAGTACTTC
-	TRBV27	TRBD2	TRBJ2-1	CASNPGRAVINEQFF	TGTGCCAGCAACCCCGGGAGGGCCGTCATTAATGAGCAGTTCTTC
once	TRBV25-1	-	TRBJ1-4	CASSETAGNEKLFF	TGTGCCAGCAGCGAAACGGCGGGTAATGAAAAACTGTTTTTT
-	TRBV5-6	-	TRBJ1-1	CASSFPGQRITEAFF	TGTGCCAGCAGCTTTCCTGGACAGCGAATCACTGAAGCTTTCTTT
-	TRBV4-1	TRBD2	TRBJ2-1	CASSQAAGLATNEQFF	TGCGCCAGCAGCCAAGCTGCCGGACTAGCGACGAATGAGCAGTTCTTC
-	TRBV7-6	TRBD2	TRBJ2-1	CASSLRGLVGHNEQFF	TGTGCCAGCAGCTTAAGGGGACTAGTCGGCCACAATGAGCAGTTCTTC
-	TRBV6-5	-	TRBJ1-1	CASSPAGVGEAFF	TGTGCCAGCAGCCCGGCAGGGGTCGGTGAAGCTTTCTTT
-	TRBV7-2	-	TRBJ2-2	CASSLDWGIGELFF	TGTGCCAGCAGCTTAGACTGGGGCATCGGGGAGCTGTTTTTT
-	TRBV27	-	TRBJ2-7	CASSLRLTYEQYF	TGTGCCAGCAGTTTAAGACTGACCTACGAGCAGTACTTC
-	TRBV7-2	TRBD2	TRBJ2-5	CASSSGGLAGLETQYF	TGTGCCAGCAGCTCTGGGGGACTAGCGGGACTAGAGACCCAGTACTTC